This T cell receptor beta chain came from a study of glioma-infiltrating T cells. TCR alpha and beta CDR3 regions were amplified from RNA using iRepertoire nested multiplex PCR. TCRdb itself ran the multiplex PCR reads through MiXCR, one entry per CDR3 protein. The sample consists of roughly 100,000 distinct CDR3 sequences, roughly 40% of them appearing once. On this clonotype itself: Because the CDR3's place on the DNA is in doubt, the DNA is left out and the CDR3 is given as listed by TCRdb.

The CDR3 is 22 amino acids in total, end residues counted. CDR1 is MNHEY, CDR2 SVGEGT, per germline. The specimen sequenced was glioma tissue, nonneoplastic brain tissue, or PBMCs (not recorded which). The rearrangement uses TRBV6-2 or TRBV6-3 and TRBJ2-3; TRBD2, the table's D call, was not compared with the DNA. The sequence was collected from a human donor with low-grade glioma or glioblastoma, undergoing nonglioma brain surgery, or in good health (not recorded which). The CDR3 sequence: CASSFYICSARSSGRAADMQYF.